This is a list of T cell receptor beta chains from one sample in a study of blood T cell repertoires in COVID-19. The data were produced by immunoSEQ multiplex PCR, yet TCRdb's version contains in-frame clones alone and is incomplete. The table lists around 120,000 clones, less than 90% of them singletons. Specimen: peripheral blood. The receptors were gathered from a man younger than 45 with acute or convalescent COVID-19. Each CDR3 is given with its conserved first and last residue. The D gene is left open where the match is weak. The size field is filled for only some rows; it gives once, few, many or a size class.

j_call: TRBJ1-1; d_call: TRBD1; v_call: TRBV5-1; clone_size: -; cdr3_nt: TGCGCCAGCAGCTTGGCAGGGGGCGCGTCTGGGGGCACTGAAGCTTTCTTT; cdr3_aa: CASSLAGGASGGTEAFF
j_call: TRBJ2-7; d_call: TRBD1; v_call: TRBV7-8; clone_size: -; cdr3_nt: TGTGCCAGCAGCTTAGTCCCAGGGGGTCAGGACGAGCAGTACTTC; cdr3_aa: CASSLVPGGQDEQYF
j_call: TRBJ1-2; d_call: TRBD1; v_call: TRBV5-4; clone_size: -; cdr3_nt: TGTGCCAGCAGCTCGGCCGACAGGGATGGGTATGGCTACACCTTC; cdr3_aa: CASSSADRDGYGYTF
j_call: TRBJ2-5; d_call: -; v_call: TRBV2; clone_size: -; cdr3_nt: TGTGCCAGCAGTGCTGAGGGACTCCTAGGGGAGACCCAGTACTTC; cdr3_aa: CASSAEGLLGETQYF
j_call: TRBJ2-2; d_call: -; v_call: TRBV7-3; clone_size: -; cdr3_nt: TGTGCCAGCAGCCCCCCGGGGACCGGGGAGCTGTTTTTT; cdr3_aa: CASSPPGTGELFF
j_call: TRBJ1-2; d_call: TRBD1; v_call: TRBV5-4; clone_size: once; cdr3_nt: TGTGCCAGCAGCTTGGCGGGGACAGGGACCAGCTATGGCTACACCTTC; cdr3_aa: CASSLAGTGTSYGYTF
j_call: TRBJ1-6; d_call: -; v_call: TRBV7-6; clone_size: -; cdr3_nt: TGTGCCAGCAGCACCCGGAATTCACCCCTCCACTTT; cdr3_aa: CASSTRNSPLHF
j_call: TRBJ1-1; d_call: -; v_call: TRBV5-1; clone_size: -; cdr3_nt: TGCGCCAGCAGCTTGGAGGGAGTTGGGTGGACTGAAGCTTTCTTT; cdr3_aa: CASSLEGVGWTEAFF
j_call: TRBJ1-6; d_call: -; v_call: TRBV6-5; clone_size: -; cdr3_nt: TGTGCCAGCAAGCGAAGCTCCTATAATTCACCCCTCCACTTT; cdr3_aa: CASKRSSYNSPLHF
j_call: TRBJ1-2; d_call: TRBD1; v_call: TRBV4-3; clone_size: few; cdr3_nt: TGCGCCAGCAGCCAGGAGGACAGGGTAGAAGGCTATGGCTACACCTTC; cdr3_aa: CASSQEDRVEGYGYTF
j_call: TRBJ2-1; d_call: -; v_call: TRBV2; clone_size: few; cdr3_nt: TGTGCCAGCAGTATGCTAGCTTCCTACAATGAGCAGTTCTTC; cdr3_aa: CASSMLASYNEQFF
j_call: TRBJ2-1; d_call: -; v_call: TRBV24-1; clone_size: -; cdr3_nt: TGTGCCACCAGTGAACCCGGACAGCCCAATGAGCAGTTCTTC; cdr3_aa: CATSEPGQPNEQFF
j_call: TRBJ2-3; d_call: -; v_call: TRBV5-4; clone_size: -; cdr3_nt: TGTGCCAGCAGCCGGTCGGCAGGCGAGACAGATACGCAGTATTTT; cdr3_aa: CASSRSAGETDTQYF
j_call: TRBJ1-4; d_call: TRBD1; v_call: TRBV7-2; clone_size: -; cdr3_nt: TGTGCCAGCAGCCTCCAAGGGGACAGGGTTAATGAAAAACTGTTTTTT; cdr3_aa: CASSLQGDRVNEKLFF
j_call: TRBJ2-1; d_call: -; v_call: TRBV3-1/TRBV3-2; clone_size: many; cdr3_nt: TGTGCCAGCACCCAGGGGAGCGAAGCCTACAATGAGCAGTTCTTC; cdr3_aa: CASTQGSEAYNEQFF
j_call: TRBJ2-5; d_call: TRBD2; v_call: TRBV6-1; clone_size: -; cdr3_nt: TGTGCCAGCAGTGGCCCCGGGACTAGCGGGGTGGAGACCCAGTACTTC; cdr3_aa: CASSGPGTSGVETQYF
j_call: TRBJ1-1; d_call: -; v_call: TRBV3-1/TRBV3-2; clone_size: -; cdr3_nt: TGTGCCAGCAGCCAAGCAAGTGGAGGTGGGAACACTGAAGCTTTCTTT; cdr3_aa: CASSQASGGGNTEAFF
j_call: TRBJ1-1; d_call: -; v_call: TRBV5-4; clone_size: -; cdr3_nt: TGTGCCAGCAGCTTTTGGCGGACAGACGAAGCTTTCTTT; cdr3_aa: CASSFWRTDEAFF
j_call: TRBJ1-2; d_call: TRBD1; v_call: TRBV6-4; clone_size: -; cdr3_nt: TGTGCCAGGCCGTCCGGGACAGGGGGGCATGGCTACACCTTC; cdr3_aa: CARPSGTGGHGYTF
j_call: TRBJ1-4; d_call: -; v_call: TRBV21-1; clone_size: -; cdr3_nt: TGTGCCAGCAGCGACCGGGACAGGGGACTTGTGGCCATTAATGAAAAACTGTTTTTT; cdr3_aa: CASSDRDRGLVAINEKLFF
j_call: TRBJ1-1; d_call: -; v_call: TRBV2; clone_size: -; cdr3_nt: TGTGCCAGCAGTTGGATTCCAGGGAACACTGAAGCTTTCTTT; cdr3_aa: CASSWIPGNTEAFF
j_call: TRBJ2-3; d_call: TRBD1; v_call: TRBV30; clone_size: -; cdr3_nt: TGTGCCTGGAGGTTCCCGACAGGGGGCCCAGATACGCAGTATTTT; cdr3_aa: CAWRFPTGGPDTQYF
j_call: TRBJ2-1; d_call: -; v_call: TRBV7-8; clone_size: once; cdr3_nt: TGTGCCAGCAGCATAGGATTTCGGAATGAGCAGTTCTTC; cdr3_aa: CASSIGFRNEQFF
j_call: TRBJ1-2; d_call: -; v_call: TRBV6-5; clone_size: -; cdr3_nt: TGTGCCAGCAGTTACGGGGCAGGGGTTAACTATGGCTACACCTTC; cdr3_aa: CASSYGAGVNYGYTF
j_call: TRBJ1-4; d_call: TRBD1; v_call: TRBV15; clone_size: -; cdr3_nt: TGTGCCACCAGCAGTTTCCGGGACAGGGGTTCCCGGGATGAAAAACTGTTTTTT; cdr3_aa: CATSSFRDRGSRDEKLFF
j_call: TRBJ1-5; d_call: -; v_call: TRBV28; clone_size: -; cdr3_nt: TGTGCCAGCAGTCTGCCAACGGTGGGCCTAGGAGGATATCAGCCCCAGCATTTT; cdr3_aa: CASSLPTVGLGGYQPQHF
j_call: TRBJ2-1; d_call: -; v_call: TRBV21-1; clone_size: once; cdr3_nt: TGTGCCAGCAGCAAAGGGGCACTAGCGGGTTGTGAGCAGTTCTTC; cdr3_aa: CASSKGALAGCEQFF
j_call: TRBJ1-2; d_call: TRBD1; v_call: TRBV6-2/TRBV6-3; clone_size: -; cdr3_nt: TGTGCCAGCAGTCGACAGGGAACGGTGAACTATGGCTACACCTTC; cdr3_aa: CASSRQGTVNYGYTF
j_call: TRBJ1-1; d_call: TRBD1; v_call: TRBV7-9; clone_size: -; cdr3_nt: TGTGCCAGCAGCTCGACAGGGAACCCCACTGAAGCTTTCTTT; cdr3_aa: CASSSTGNPTEAFF
j_call: TRBJ2-2; d_call: -; v_call: TRBV5-1; clone_size: -; cdr3_nt: TGCGCCAGCAGCTTGGTTGGCGGAGCCGGGGAGCTGTTTTTT; cdr3_aa: CASSLVGGAGELFF
j_call: TRBJ1-6; d_call: -; v_call: TRBV6-1; clone_size: -; cdr3_nt: TGTGCCAGCAGTGCGTCGGACAGACTGTATAATTCACCCCTCCACTTT; cdr3_aa: CASSASDRLYNSPLHF
j_call: TRBJ2-3; d_call: -; v_call: TRBV7-2; clone_size: -; cdr3_nt: TGTGCCAGCAGCTTAAGTCGGGCAGATACGCAGTATTTT; cdr3_aa: CASSLSRADTQYF
j_call: TRBJ2-2; d_call: -; v_call: TRBV30; clone_size: -; cdr3_nt: TGTGCCTGGGGGACGGGACTGACCGGGGAGCTGTTTTTT; cdr3_aa: CAWGTGLTGELFF
j_call: TRBJ2-1; d_call: TRBD2; v_call: TRBV7-6; clone_size: -; cdr3_nt: TGTGCCAGCAGCTTAGGGTTCGCTAGCGGGGACAATGAGCAGTTCTTC; cdr3_aa: CASSLGFASGDNEQFF
j_call: TRBJ1-2; d_call: TRBD1; v_call: TRBV6-5; clone_size: -; cdr3_nt: TGTGCCAGCTGGACAGGGGGTTATGGCTACACCTTC; cdr3_aa: CASWTGGYGYTF
j_call: TRBJ1-5; d_call: TRBD1; v_call: TRBV6-5; clone_size: -; cdr3_nt: TGTGCCAGCAGTCCGGACAGGGGGGAAAATCAGCCCCAGCATTTT; cdr3_aa: CASSPDRGENQPQHF
j_call: TRBJ2-2; d_call: TRBD2; v_call: TRBV18; clone_size: -; cdr3_nt: TGTGCCAGCTCACCACGGACTAGCGGGCGAACCGGGGAGCTGTTTTTT; cdr3_aa: CASSPRTSGRTGELFF
j_call: TRBJ1-2; d_call: TRBD1; v_call: TRBV6-1; clone_size: -; cdr3_nt: TGTGCCAGCAGTGAAGGGTTGGGACAGGGATTCTATGGCTACACCTTC; cdr3_aa: CASSEGLGQGFYGYTF
j_call: TRBJ2-2; d_call: TRBD2; v_call: TRBV3-1/TRBV3-2; clone_size: -; cdr3_nt: TGTGCCAGCAGCCAAGAAGGGAGACCGGGACTAGCGGGTAGCACCGGGGAGCTGTTTTTT; cdr3_aa: CASSQEGRPGLAGSTGELFF
j_call: TRBJ1-6; d_call: TRBD1; v_call: TRBV29-1; clone_size: -; cdr3_nt: TGCAGCGCACGACAGGGCTATAATTCACCCCTCCACTTT; cdr3_aa: CSARQGYNSPLHF
j_call: TRBJ1-1; d_call: TRBD1; v_call: TRBV4-1; clone_size: -; cdr3_nt: TGCGCCAGCAGCCAAGGAGGGGGACAGGGATGGGACACTGAAGCTTTCTTT; cdr3_aa: CASSQGGGQGWDTEAFF